Listed here are 28 T cell receptor beta chains from one sample, sequenced in a study of T cells in Graves' hyperthyroidism and ophthalmopathy (dated by TCRdb to between 2017 and 2020). Library preparation employed multiplex PCR. The sample was run on an Illumina HiSeq 2000. TCR beta CDR3 regions were amplified from RNA transcripts. A first-round RT-PCR of the TCR CDR3 used the HTBI primer set with the Qiagen OneStep RT-PCR kit. Through fastp at Q25 and MiXCR, TCRdb rebuilt clones from the public reads, retaining in-frame beta chains. Here each entry gathers all rows of one CDR3 protein and keeps the most common genes and DNA. The sample table lists 370,000 or so distinct CDR3 sequences, about 13% of them with a count of one. Less than 25% of the sample is in the top ten clones. Sequences were obtained from blood. All receptors come from a man aged 30 to 45 with Graves' hyperthyroidism that later progressed to Graves' ophthalmopathy.

There are many counts of this clonotype. The chain carries TRBV20-1 and TRBJ1-1; TRBD1 might be the D (5 bases). From germline, CDR1 is DFQATT and CDR2 SNEGSKA (reference sequence). This CDR3 comprises 14 residues. Between the trimmed V and J ends, which lost 6 bases and 5 bases, there was a span of 19 bases. CDR3 in amino acids: CSARRDSGWTEAFF. CDR3 bases: TGCAGTGCCCGCCGGGACTCCGGCTGGACTGAAGCTTTCTTT.

This clonotype was detected ten times or more. The chain is built from TRBV28 and TRBJ1-1; 7 bases agree with TRBD1. CDR3 size: 17 residues. V lost 6 bases, J lost 0 bases, and 13 bases stayed unmatched. CDR1 and CDR2 (germline): MDHEN, SYDVKM. CDR3 loop: CASRKDRETWMNTEAFF. For the CDR3, the DNA is TGTGCCAGCAGAAAAGACAGGGAAACCTGGATGAACACTGAAGCTTTCTTT.

V gene TRBV4-1 combines with J gene TRBJ1-1, with D unresolved. With 4 bases removed from V and 3 bases from J, the gap between germline ends came to 24 bases. Germline lookup yields CDR1 MGHRA and CDR2 YSYEKL. CDR3 length: 18 residues. CDR3 in amino acids: CASSPRVGGLGRDTEAFF. The CDR3 nucleotides are TGCGCCAGCAGCCCACGGGTGGGAGGTCTAGGCCGGGACACTGAAGCTTTCTTT.

At least ten counts were recorded for this clonotype. V gene TRBV4-2 combines with J gene TRBJ1-1; D possibly corresponds to TRBD1 (6 bases). The V gene lost 2 bases and the J gene lost 6 bases, with 13 bases spanning the gap. Germline V gives CDR1 LGHNA, CDR2 YNFKEQ. The CDR3 length is 14 residues. Here the CDR3 reads CASSQKTGFAEAFF. The CDR3 DNA sequence: TGTGCCAGCAGCCAAAAAACAGGGTTCGCTGAAGCTTTCTTT.

At least ten counts were recorded for this clonotype. The chain joins TRBV24-1 to TRBJ1-2; D gene uncertain. In germline, CDR1 is KGHDR, CDR2 SFDVKD. The CDR3 is 13 amino acids. V shed 6 bases and J shed 2 bases, with 9 bases lying between them. The CDR3 sequence: CATSKTANYGYTF. CDR3 bases: TGTGCCACCAGTAAGACGGCAAACTATGGCTACACCTTC.

The chain recombines TRBV3-1 with TRBJ1-4, with D unclear. Germline values: CDR1 LGHDT, CDR2 YNNKEL (reference sequence). Deletions cut 3 bases from V and 6 bases from J, with 14 bases between. The CDR3 loop spans 15 amino acids. As DNA, the CDR3 is TGTGCCAGCAGCCAGTCTCCGGGCGGGGATGAAAAACTGTTTTTT. It is translated as CASSQSPGGDEKLFF. Full variable domain (rest looked up from reference TRBV3-1 and TRBJ1-4): DTAVSQTPKYLVTQMGNDKSIKCEQNLGHDTMYWYKQDSKKFLKIMFSYNNKELIINETVPNRFSPKSPDKAHLNLHINSLELGDSAVYFCASSQSPGGDEKLFFGSGTQLSVL.

This clonotype has ten or more counts. The rearrangement links TRBV28 to TRBJ1-1, with a weak D call TRBD1 (6 bases). The CDR3 is made up of 14 amino acids. V was pared by 7 bases and J by 4 bases, with 16 bases between. Germline V gives CDR1 MDHEN, CDR2 SYDVKM. In DNA form, the CDR3 reads TGTGCCAGCAATCTCCATAGGGGGACCACTGAAGCTTTCTTT. It is translated as CASNLHRGTTEAFF.

CDR3 residues: CASSQGGTSGGDTQYF. The CDR3 DNA reads as TGCGCCAGCAGCCAAGGTGGGACTAGCGGGGGAGATACGCAGTATTTT. The chain recombines TRBV4-1 with TRBJ2-3; 14 positions match TRBD2. CDR3 length: 16 amino acids. V trimming: 1 base; J trimming: 5 bases; junction bases outside the gene matches: 2. Germline V gene data show CDR1 as MGHRA and CDR2 as YSYEKL.

This clonotype was found many times. The chain employs TRBV20-1 and TRBJ2-1; 12 bases match TRBD2. This CDR3 is built from 16 residues. Germline V gives CDR1 DFQATT, CDR2 SNEGSKA (reference sequence). The J segment lost 6 bases and the V segment lost 1 base, leaving 7 bases of the junction unmatched. The CDR3 reads CSARGASGGAFNEQFF. The DNA of the CDR3 is TGCAGTGCTAGAGGGGCTAGCGGGGGGGCTTTCAATGAGCAGTTCTTC.

With respect to this clonotype: This could be a read error, since a much larger clone is one nucleotide away. V is TRBV11-2 and J is TRBJ2-2; D not certain. CDR3 length: 12 residues. Trimming removed 3 bases at V and 7 bases at J, with 6 bases between. Germline loops: CDR1 SGHAT, CDR2 FQNNGV. The CDR3 DNA reads TGTGCCAGCAGCTTCTACATCGGGGAGCTGTTTTTT. Residues: CASSFYIGELFF.

This clonotype was counted ten times or more. CDR3 loop: CASSLDRASEAFF. CDR3 nucleotide sequence: TGTGCCAGCAGCTTGGACAGGGCCTCTGAAGCTTTCTTT. This chain uses TRBV2 with TRBJ1-1; 8 bases line up with TRBD1. The CDR3 is made up of 13 amino acids. Germline loops: CDR1 SNHLY, CDR2 FYNNEI. V was clipped by 6 bases and J by 6 bases; unmatched bases: 6.

This clonotype has only one observation. This chain links TRBV28 with TRBJ2-5; D is unclear. This CDR3 contains 13 residues. Germline CDR1 and CDR2: MDHEN and SYDVKM. With 5 bases removed from V and 6 bases from J, the gap between germline ends came to 13 bases. This CDR3 reads CASSPDTGQTQYF. DNA of the CDR3: TGTGCCAGCAGTCCTGACACCGGCCAGACCCAGTACTTC.

This chain connects TRBV5-1 to TRBJ2-1; 11 positions agree with TRBD2. Losses at the gene ends were 0 bases for V and 7 bases for J; bases not matched to a gene: 6. Germline-derived CDR1 and CDR2 are SGHRS and YFSETQ. The CDR3 is 16 amino acids. The CDR3 DNA reads as TGCGCCAGCAGCTTGGGGGGACTAGCGGTCAGAAATGAGCAGTTCTTC. Protein: CASSLGGLAVRNEQFF.

This clonotype has only a few counts. V usage is TRBV6-2 or TRBV6-3 and J usage is TRBJ2-3; the match to TRBD2 covers 7 bases. After removal of 2 bases from V and 2 bases from J, the junction contained 7 bases not matched to a gene. The germline CDR1 and CDR2 sequences are MNHEY and SVGEGT. The CDR3 consists of 16 residues. The CDR3 spells CASSYGGGPHTDTQYF. Written as DNA, the CDR3 is TGTGCCAGCAGTTACGGGGGGGGACCCCACACAGATACGCAGTATTTT.

In the case of this clonotype: A much larger clone differs from this one at a single base, so this may be a read error. The chain recombines TRBV2 with TRBJ1-1; D is undetermined. CDR1 is SNHLY, CDR2 FYNNEI, per germline. Trimming took off 8 bases at V and 8 bases at J, with 12 bases between the two ends. This CDR3 contains 11 residues. CDR3 in DNA: TGTGCCAGCTGTTTCGCGGACGAAGCTTTCTTT. It is translated as CASCFADEAFF.

The rearrangement links TRBV24-1 to TRBJ1-2; D remains ambiguous. V gave up 5 bases and J gave up 2 bases, with 11 bases separating them. Germline CDR1 and CDR2: KGHDR and SFDVKD. The CDR3 sequence is 14 residues long. Written as DNA, the CDR3 is TGTGCCACCAGTGGCAGCTACCTAAACTATGGCTACACCTTC. Amino acid sequence: CATSGSYLNYGYTF.

This clonotype was recorded at least ten times. At one of its ends the junction is not consistent with the germline gene, which may arise from a read error. The chain carries TRBV5-1 and TRBJ2-5; D call uncertain. Germline CDR1 is SGHRS and CDR2 is YFSETQ. The CDR3 contains 11 residues. CDR3 nucleotide sequence: TGTGCCAGCAGCTTTCAAGAGACCCAGTACTTC. Encoded protein: CASSFQETQYF.

This clonotype was picked up a small number of times. The V call is TRBV7-2, the J call TRBJ2-5, with D tentatively TRBD1 (6 bases). Germline-derived CDR1 and CDR2 are SGHTA and FQGNSA. Deletions cut 5 bases from V and 0 bases from J, with 13 bases between. CDR3 size: 15 residues. CDR3 bases: TGTGCCAGCAGCGAGGGACACCTCTACCAAGAGACCCAGTACTTC. Translated, it gives CASSEGHLYQETQYF.

This clonotype was found many times. This chain joins TRBV27 and TRBJ2-1; 9 bases agree with TRBD2. This CDR3 has 16 amino acids. V was pared by 1 base and J by 4 bases, with 5 bases of the junction left unmatched. Looked up from germline, CDR1 is MNHEY and CDR2 is SMNVEV (reference sequence). In DNA, the CDR3 is TGTGCCAGCAGTTTATACAGCGGGGGGCTGTACAATGAGCAGTTCTTC. Amino acid sequence: CASSLYSGGLYNEQFF.

A few counts support this clonotype. A read error may be the cause here, since a much bigger clone is one base away. This chain links TRBV2 with TRBJ2-7; 8 positions match TRBD2. V gave up 5 bases and J gave up 4 bases; unmatched junction bases: 4. This CDR3 is built from 13 residues. Germline V gives CDR1 SNHLY, CDR2 FYNNEI. The chain's CDR3 is CASSSGGVYEQYF. DNA of the CDR3: TGTGCCAGCAGTTCGGGGGGGGTATACGAGCAGTACTTC.

This chain joins TRBV7-9 and TRBJ2-5; perhaps D is TRBD1 or TRBD2 (5 bases each). The germline V gene encodes CDR1 SEHNR and CDR2 FQNEAQ (reference sequence). CDR3 length: 12 amino acids. The ends were cut back, 4 bases at V and 7 bases at J, with 10 bases in the middle. This CDR3 reads CASSSPRGTQYF. CDR3 nucleotides: TGTGCCAGCAGCTCCCCGAGGGGGACCCAGTACTTC.

In this sample, this clonotype turned up many times. V is TRBV7-8 and J is TRBJ2-1; 10 nucleotides match TRBD2. The CDR3 is made up of 15 amino acids. The V gene's germline CDR1 is SGHVS and CDR2 FQNEAQ. V lost 5 bases, J lost 5 bases, and 6 bases stayed unmatched. The CDR3 DNA reads TGTGCCAGCAGCGAAGTAGCGGGGGGAGACAATGAGCAGTTCTTC. Protein sequence: CASSEVAGGDNEQFF.

At least ten counts were recorded for this clonotype. V usage is TRBV28 and J usage is TRBJ1-1; D ambiguous. Germline CDR1 and CDR2: MDHEN and SYDVKM. This CDR3 has 13 residues. V lost 4 bases and J 7 bases, leaving 13 bases between the germline ends. The CDR3 loop reads CASSSREWSEAFF. DNA for the CDR3: TGTGCCAGCAGTTCTAGGGAGTGGAGTGAAGCTTTCTTT.

This rearrangement joins TRBV4-2 to TRBJ2-4, with D possibly being TRBD2 (5 bases). Between the trimmed V and J ends, which lost 1 base and 9 bases, there was a span of 13 bases. This CDR3 has 14 residues. Germline CDR1 and CDR2: LGHNA and YNFKEQ. DNA of the CDR3: TGTGCCAGCAGCCAAGGAGTATCCGAGGGCATTCAGTACTTC. It translates to CASSQGVSEGIQYF.

This clonotype was observed a handful of times. This may arise from a read error, as a much more abundant clone is one base away. The rearrangement joins TRBV6-1 to TRBJ2-7, with no clear D. Between the trimmed V and J ends, which lost 6 bases and 4 bases, there was a span of 10 bases. This CDR3 has 12 amino acids. Germline loops: CDR1 MNHNS, CDR2 SASEGT. CDR3 nucleotides: TGTGCCAGCAGCCTAACAGAGTACGAGCAGTACTTC. It is translated as CASSLTEYEQYF.

This clonotype was detected a few times. The gene calls are TRBV4-1 and TRBJ1-2, with D possibly being TRBD1 (5 bases). With 1 base removed from V and 1 base from J, the gap between germline ends came to 13 bases. Germline V gives CDR1 MGHRA, CDR2 YSYEKL. This CDR3 has 16 residues. The CDR3 DNA follows: TGCGCCAGCAGCCAAGTAGGGGCAGATTTTAACTATGGCTACACCTTC. Its protein is CASSQVGADFNYGYTF.

This clonotype was found a few times. The V call is TRBV6-1, the J call TRBJ1-1, with 10 bases identical to TRBD1. The germline gives CDR1 MNHNS, CDR2 SASEGT. The CDR3 is 15 amino acids. The V and J ends lost 9 bases and 5 bases, in that order; junction bases with no gene match: 12. The CDR3 region has the DNA TGTGCCAGTGTTCGGGAGGACAGGGGGAGGACTGAAGCTTTCTTT. Translated: CASVREDRGRTEAFF.

This clonotype was picked up a small number of times. The chain employs TRBV4-1 and TRBJ1-1; D unclear. V dropped 1 base and J dropped 3 bases, with 3 bases sitting between them. The CDR3 totals 12 residues. Looked up from germline, CDR1 is MGHRA and CDR2 is YSYEKL. CDR3 loop: CASSQVHTEAFF. As DNA, the CDR3 is TGCGCCAGCAGCCAAGTGCACACTGAAGCTTTCTTT.